This T cell receptor beta chain was identified during a study of tumor-infiltrating lymphocytes in primary liver carcinoma. Production of TCR beta cDNA used 500 ng total RNA together with a constant-region primer. Amplification in three nested multiplex PCR rounds with slightly modified ARM-PCR gave rise to TCR beta libraries. Two initial PCR rounds of ten to eleven cycles each paired TRBV1-TRBV30 forward primers with a C-beta reverse primer. Using its own MiXCR run on the multiplex PCR reads, TCRdb lists one record per CDR3 protein. Of 95,000 to 100,000 distinct CDR3 sequences in the sample, 65% to 75% are singletons; the top ten hold roughly 12%. Co-extraction of both nucleic acids (RNA and DNA) used 20-30 mg of unsorted bulk tissue. CDR3 size: 12 residues. V gave up 3 bases and J gave up 3 bases, with 9 bases separating them. The germline V gene has CDR1 SQVTM and CDR2 ANQGSEA.

The chain recombines TRBV29-1 with TRBJ2-7, with D perhaps TRBD2 (6 bases). The sequencing sample was made of liver tumor tissue from sampling region 2. Subset in this sample: tumor region T2, inferior pole. This clonotype was sampled from a woman aged 55-69 years with primary liver carcinoma and hepatitis B virus infection. CDR3 sequence (DNA): TGCAGCGTTGATTGGCGGGGCTACGAGCAGTACTTC. Translated: CSVDWRGYEQYF.